This TCR beta chain was identified during a study of blood T cell repertoires in COVID-19. About the study: Nucleic acid was either cDNA or gDNA, and it came from T cells, B-cell-depleted T cells, or PBMCs.

Authors' methods: Reference gene primer amplification in the assay estimated nucleated cell counts. The table came from immunoSEQ multiplex PCR; TCRdb's copy has only in-frame clones and leaves some out. V and J calls and clone size come straight from that table; D and trimming were deduced from the DNA. Of around 200,000 clones detected, approximately 90% appear once; the ten largest clones hold approximately 1.1%. The CDR3 runs to 15 residues. Between the trimmed V and J ends, which lost 2 bases and 6 bases, there was a span of 16 bases. CDR1 is SEHNR and CDR2 is FQNEAQ in the germline V gene (reference sequence).

V usage is TRBV7-9 and J usage is TRBJ1-2, with a weak D call TRBD1 (6 bases). The origin of this receptor is a man aged 25 to 40 with acute or convalescent COVID-19. The sample comprised peripheral blood. CDR3 nucleotide sequence: TGTGCCAGCAGCTTACTCCGGGGGGCTTCGGATGGCTACACCTTC. Its translation is CASSLLRGASDGYTF.